This T cell receptor (beta chain) emerged from a study of T cell clonotyping in hematopoietic cell transplantation. CDR3 length: 11 residues. V was cut by 5 bases and J by 10 bases, with 11 bases left in between. In germline, CDR1 is MDHEN, CDR2 SYDVKM. Assay: immunoSEQ multiplex PCR; the TCRdb copy retains only in-frame clones and omits some. The data contain under 35,000 clones, roughly three quarters of them seen just once; the ten biggest clones take up approximately 6.2%. Described time point: recipient sample about 28 days before transplant, after cytoreduction. The sequenced sample was peripheral blood mononuclear cells, obtained before stem cell transplant. The gene calls are TRBV28 and TRBJ1-2; D not resolved. The clonotype was recovered from a middle-aged man with myelodysplastic syndrome. Some clones in this sample may be carry-over from other donors' samples. The CDR3 spells CASSPGSLYTF. CDR3 sequence (DNA): TGTGCCAGCAGTCCAGGCTCACTCTACACCTTC.